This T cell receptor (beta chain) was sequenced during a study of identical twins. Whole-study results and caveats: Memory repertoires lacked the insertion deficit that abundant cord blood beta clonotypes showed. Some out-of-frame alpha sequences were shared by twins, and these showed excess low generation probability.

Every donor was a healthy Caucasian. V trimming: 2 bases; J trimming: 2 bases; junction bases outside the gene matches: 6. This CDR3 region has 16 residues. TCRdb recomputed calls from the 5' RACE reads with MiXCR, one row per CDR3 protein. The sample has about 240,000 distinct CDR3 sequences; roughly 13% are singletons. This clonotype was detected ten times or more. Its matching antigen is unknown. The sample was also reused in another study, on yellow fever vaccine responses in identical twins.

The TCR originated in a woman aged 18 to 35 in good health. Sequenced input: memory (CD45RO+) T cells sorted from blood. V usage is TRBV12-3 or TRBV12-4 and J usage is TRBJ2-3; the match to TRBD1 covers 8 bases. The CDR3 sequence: CASSLSRTGNTDTQYF. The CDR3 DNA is TGTGCCAGCAGTTTATCCCGGACAGGGAACACAGATACGCAGTATTTT.